The following is a TCR beta chain sequence with its context. Assay used: immunoSEQ multiplex PCR; TCRdb lists only in-frame clones, some missing. Of 150,000 to 200,000 clones listed, roughly 88% were seen once; the top ten hold 6.5% to 8%. The data originate from a study of blood T cell repertoires in COVID-19. Trimming stripped 4 bases from V and 1 base from J, with 13 bases between. Germline V gives CDR1 SQVTM, CDR2 ANQGSEA. This CDR3 has 14 residues. This TCR was sampled from a woman aged 45-60 years who had recovered from COVID-19. The sample consisted of PBMCs or T cells enriched from blood (not recorded which). The V call is TRBV29-1, the J call TRBJ1-1; D not certain. In DNA, the CDR3 is TGCAGCGTTGGCACCGGGAGGAGGAACACTGAAGCTTTCTTT. The encoded protein is CSVGTGRRNTEAFF.